Sequencing of this TCR beta chain was carried out in a study of identical twins. Template switching introduced a universal primer site, and the cDNA bore unique molecular identifiers. TCRdb used MiXCR to reprocess the 5' RACE reads, holding one entry per CDR3 protein. The repertoire holds about 890,000 distinct CDR3 sequences, with over 9% as singletons. The study's findings and limits: High-abundance cord blood beta clonotypes had fewer insertions; memory repertoires showed none.

Germline V CDR1 and CDR2: SGHVS, FQNEAQ. The CDR3 spans 15 residues. V shed 5 bases and J 3 bases; nucleotides not matched to a gene: 5. Concerning this clonotype itself: Its antigen is as yet unknown.

These data are also associated with another study on yellow fever vaccine responses in identical twins.

Sequencing used PBMCs. V and J are TRBV7-8 and TRBJ1-4; 8 bases map to TRBD1. The clonotype was recovered from a woman younger than 30 in good health. CDR3 sequence (DNA): TGTGCCAGCAGCATCGGACAGGGCGCTAATGAAAAACTGTTTTTT. This gives the protein CASSIGQGANEKLFF.